Here is one T cell receptor (beta chain) with its context. Around 220 ng DNA, about 30,000 T cell genomes, went into each sorted-subset replicate PCR. The assay was immunoSEQ multiplex PCR, and TCRdb's table has in-frame clones only and misses some. Counted here are about 2.2 million clones, roughly 95% occurring once; the ten biggest clones make up approximately 1.6%. The sample comes from a study of shared clonotypes between healthy human individuals. Positively selected for CCR7, the CD45RO-negative cells used as naive CD8 cells excluded terminally differentiated effector memory CD45RA+ cells. This receptor was taken from a man aged 18 to 29 in good health. Some clones in this sample may be carry-over from other donors' samples. The sequenced sample was naive CD8+ T cells from PBMCs.

The CDR3 protein is CASSQPRVQSSYEQYF. The CDR3 DNA follows: TGCGCCAGCAGCCAGCCTCGGGTCCAGAGCTCCTACGAGCAGTACTTC. The V gene is TRBV5-1, the J gene TRBJ2-7; D is unresolved. The CDR3 has 16 residues. Per the germline V gene, CDR1 is SGHRS and CDR2 is YFSETQ. V was trimmed by 4 bases and J by 0 bases, leaving 17 bases between them.